Included here is one T cell receptor beta chain sequence, with context. A J-beta primer mix and a sample-barcoded 5' primer were used in a second PCR of about 7 to 11 cycles. TCRdb recomputed calls from the 5' RACE reads with MiXCR, one row per CDR3 protein. Here the sample spans hundreds of thousands of distinct CDR3 sequences, 58% being singletons. This entry is derived from a study of blood T cells in healthy people across ages. The CDR3 runs 15 residues. Germline V lookup: CDR1 SGHTA, CDR2 FQGNSA. The germline V and J ends were trimmed by 2 bases and 7 bases, with 18 bases remaining between them. The sequenced sample was blood. The chain recombines TRBV7-2 with TRBJ2-7, with D uncertain. This TCR was sampled from a man under 40 in good health. DNA of the CDR3: TGTGCCAGCAGCTTATACAAAGGGTGGTACAATGAGCAGTACTTC. Amino acids: CASSLYKGWYNEQYF. The entire variable domain, with the rest obtained from reference TRBV7-2 and TRBJ2-7, is as follows: GAGVSQSPSNKVTEKGKDVELRCDPISGHTALYWYRQSLGQGLEFLIYFQGNSAPDKSGLPSDRFSAERTGGSVSTLTIQRTQQEDSAVYLCASSLYKGWYNEQYFGPGTRLTVT.